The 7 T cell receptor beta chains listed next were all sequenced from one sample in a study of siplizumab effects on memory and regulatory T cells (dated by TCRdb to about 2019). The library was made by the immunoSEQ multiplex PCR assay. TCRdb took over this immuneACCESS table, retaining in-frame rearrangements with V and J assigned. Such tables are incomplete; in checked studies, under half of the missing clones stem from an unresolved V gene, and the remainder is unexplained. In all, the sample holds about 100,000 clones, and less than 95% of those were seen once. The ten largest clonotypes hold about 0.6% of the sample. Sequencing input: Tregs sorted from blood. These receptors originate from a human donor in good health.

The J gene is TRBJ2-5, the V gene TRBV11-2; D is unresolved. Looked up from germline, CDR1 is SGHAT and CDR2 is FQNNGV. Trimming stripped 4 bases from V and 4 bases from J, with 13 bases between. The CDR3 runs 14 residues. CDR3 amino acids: CASSYLVHRETQYF. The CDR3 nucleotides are TGTGCCAGCAGCTATCTAGTCCATCGAGAGACCCAGTACTTC.

CDR3 nucleotides: TGTGCCAGCTCACCTACGGAAAGGTCCACTGAAGCTTTCTTT. This translates into CASSPTERSTEAFF. The chain combines TRBV18 with TRBJ1-1; D unresolved. In germline, CDR1 is KGHSH, CDR2 LQKENI. This CDR3 is 14 amino acids long. Between the trimmed V and J ends, which lost 3 bases and 4 bases, there was a span of 12 bases.

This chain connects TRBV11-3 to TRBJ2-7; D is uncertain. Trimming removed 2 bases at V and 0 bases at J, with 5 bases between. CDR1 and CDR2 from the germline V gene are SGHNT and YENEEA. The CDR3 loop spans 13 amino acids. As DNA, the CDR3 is TGTGCCAGCAGCTTAACGGACTCCTACGAGCAGTACTTC. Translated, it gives CASSLTDSYEQYF.

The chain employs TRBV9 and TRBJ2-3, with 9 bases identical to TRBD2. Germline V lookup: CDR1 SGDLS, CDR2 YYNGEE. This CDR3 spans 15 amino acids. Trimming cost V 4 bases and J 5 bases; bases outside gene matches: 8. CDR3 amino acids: CASSQRGVREDTQYF. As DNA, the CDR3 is TGTGCCAGCAGCCAGCGGGGGGTTAGGGAAGATACGCAGTATTTT.

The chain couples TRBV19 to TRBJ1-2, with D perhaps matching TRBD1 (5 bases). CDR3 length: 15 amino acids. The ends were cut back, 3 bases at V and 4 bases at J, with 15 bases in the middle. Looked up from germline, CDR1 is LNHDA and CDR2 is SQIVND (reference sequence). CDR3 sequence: CASSIRDGNVYGYTF. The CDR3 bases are TGTGCCAGTAGTATTAGGGACGGCAACGTCTATGGCTACACCTTC.

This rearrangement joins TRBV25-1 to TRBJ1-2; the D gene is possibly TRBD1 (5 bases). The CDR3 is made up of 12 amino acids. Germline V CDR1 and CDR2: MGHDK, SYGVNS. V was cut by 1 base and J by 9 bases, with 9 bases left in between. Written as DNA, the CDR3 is TGTGCCAGCAGTGAATTCGCAGGGAGCTACACCTTC. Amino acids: CASSEFAGSYTF.

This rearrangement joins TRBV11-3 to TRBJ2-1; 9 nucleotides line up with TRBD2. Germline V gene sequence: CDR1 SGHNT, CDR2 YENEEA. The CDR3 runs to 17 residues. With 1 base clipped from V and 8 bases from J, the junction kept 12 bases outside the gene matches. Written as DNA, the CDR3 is TGTGCCAGCAGCTTAGCTAGCGGGACCTATTTAAGGGATGAGCAGTTCTTC. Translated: CASSLASGTYLRDEQFF.